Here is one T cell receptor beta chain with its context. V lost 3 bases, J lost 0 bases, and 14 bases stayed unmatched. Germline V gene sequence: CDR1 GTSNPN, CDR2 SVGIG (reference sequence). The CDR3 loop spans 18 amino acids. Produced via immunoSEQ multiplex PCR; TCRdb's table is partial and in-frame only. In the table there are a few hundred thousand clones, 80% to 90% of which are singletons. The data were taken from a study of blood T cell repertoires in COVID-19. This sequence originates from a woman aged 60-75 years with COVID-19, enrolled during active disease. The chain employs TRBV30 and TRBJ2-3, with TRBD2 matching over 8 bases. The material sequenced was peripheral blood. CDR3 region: CAWRAHGNRGGSTDTQYF. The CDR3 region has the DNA TGTGCCTGGAGGGCCCACGGCAACCGGGGGGGAAGCACAGATACGCAGTATTTT.